These T cell receptor beta chains were read from a single sample in a study of control samples from healthy donors and cancer patients. Repertoires were generated with immunoSEQ multiplex PCR, while TCRdb's copy carries only in-frame clones and drops some. The table lists approximately 150,000 clones, approximately 94% of them singletons. The sample was blood. The receptors come from a woman in her late teens or twenties in good health. Both conserved end residues are part of each CDR3. The D gene is left open where the match is weak. Expanded clones are given a class, and other clones once, few, many or no size at all.

CDR3aa	v_gene	j_gene	d_gene	abundance
CASSLAVAYEQYF	TRBV7-9	TRBJ2-7	.	.
CASSSTGTNTEAFF	TRBV5-5	TRBJ1-1	TRBD1	.
CASRGQGNQPQHF	TRBV6-5	TRBJ1-5	TRBD1	.
CASSLPGEDSFMNTEAFF	TRBV5-4	TRBJ1-1	.	.
CASTTGLNEKLFF	TRBV21-1	TRBJ1-4	.	.
CATEFGGQGPDTQYF	TRBV28	TRBJ2-3	TRBD1	.
CAGRTGTADTEAFF	TRBV2	TRBJ1-1	.	.
CASSYSIDSPLHF	TRBV6-2/TRBV6-3	TRBJ1-6	.	.
CASSLDPSGSWYTGELFF	TRBV11-2	TRBJ2-2	TRBD2	.
CASSLVSGPGDTQYF	TRBV7-2	TRBJ2-3	.	.
CASSHVGRFQQGANTGELFF	TRBV11-3	TRBJ2-2	.	.
CASSLRQGNQPQHF	TRBV7-2	TRBJ1-5	.	.
CSVPSSTGYGYTF	TRBV29-1	TRBJ1-2	.	once
CASSVGGTIYF	TRBV9	TRBJ1-3	.	.
CSARERIGYTF	TRBV20-1	TRBJ1-2	.	once
CASSHESGTVEYNEQFF	TRBV4-1	TRBJ2-1	TRBD1	.
CSVEDQDSYEQYF	TRBV29-1	TRBJ2-7	.	.
CSVDGGLRNEQFF	TRBV29-1	TRBJ2-1	.	.
CASSGGRTEAFF	TRBV13	TRBJ1-1	.	.
CASSLVFGNSQHF	TRBV11-3	TRBJ1-5	.	.
CASMRRDRGTQYF	TRBV2	TRBJ2-5	.	.
CASSRQLDYEQYF	TRBV5-6	TRBJ2-7	.	.